The sequence of this TCR beta chain was determined in a study of CD8+CD57+ T cells in acquired aplastic anemia. Across the whole study: Sorted CD4+ and CD8+ cells yielded roughly 3.5 ug of DNA on average. Reads per healthy sample averaged around 10 million (CD4+) and 11.0 million (CD8+).

Study-wide results and limits: Patients showed no significant difference from controls in CD8+ Simpson's diversity. The same twenty-nine CD8+ CDR3 sequences occurred in patients and in controls.

This clonotype was counted at least ten times. Antigen: not known. Genomic DNA served as template for TCR beta VDJ and CDR3 profiling. Each CDR3 protein is one row after TCRdb ran MiXCR on the reads. The sample consists of 200,000 to 250,000 distinct CDR3 sequences, 34% of them appearing once. This sequence originates from a human donor in good health, serving as a control. The specimen was sorted CD4+, CD8+, or CD8+CD57+ T cells (not recorded which) from PBMCs.

In DNA, the CDR3 is TGTGCCACCAGTGATGAGCGGACTAGCGGGAGCCACGAGCAGTACTTC. Residues: CATSDERTSGSHEQYF. The rearrangement uses TRBV24-1 and TRBJ2-7; TRBD2 agrees at 13 bases. Germline CDR1 reads KGHDR; CDR2 reads SFDVKD. V lost 3 bases, J lost 5 bases, and 6 bases stayed unmatched. The CDR3 length is 16 residues.